Below, 32 T cell receptor beta chains from the same sample are listed, as sequenced in a study of shared clonotypes between healthy human individuals (dated by TCRdb to 2018 to 2021). Preparation of the library involved the immunoSEQ multiplex PCR assay. Here the immuneACCESS table is served through TCRdb, limited to in-frame sequences with V and J called. Missing clones are a known gap in these copies; in checked studies unresolved V genes cover under half, and the rest lacks a known reason. For this sample there are 2 million or so clones; 85% to 95% appear just once. The top ten constitute around 0.13% of the sample. The source material was naive CD4+ T cells sorted from blood. What this sample's cell subset or site label stands for: CD45RA+ positively selected. All receptors come from a man aged 18 to 29 in good health.

The rearrangement links TRBV10-3 to TRBJ2-5; 8 bases align to TRBD1. CDR1 is ENHRY, CDR2 SYGVKD, per germline. There are 14 residues in the CDR3. Unmatched junction bases numbered 6, after V lost 9 bases and J lost 0 bases. For the CDR3, the DNA is TGTGCCATTTCCGGGACAGGATACCAAGAGACCCAGTACTTC. It specifies CAISGTGYQETQYF.

The chain couples TRBV11-2 to TRBJ2-5, with D uncertain. V was cut by 0 bases and J by 4 bases, with 12 bases left in between. The CDR3 has 15 amino acids. Germline CDR1 SGHAT, CDR2 FQNNGV. The CDR3 loop is CASSLDGKVRETQYF. DNA of the CDR3: TGTGCCAGCAGCTTAGATGGAAAGGTGCGAGAGACCCAGTACTTC.

V gene TRBV28 combines with J gene TRBJ2-3; D tentatively reads TRBD1 or TRBD2 (6 bases each). The CDR3 is 17 amino acids. The germline V and J ends were trimmed by 3 bases and 0 bases, with 16 bases remaining between them. From germline, CDR1 is MDHEN and CDR2 SYDVKM. CDR3 region: CASSFPFRGPSTDTQYF. Written as DNA, the CDR3 is TGTGCCAGCAGTTTCCCCTTTCGGGGGCCCAGCACAGATACGCAGTATTTT.

The V gene is TRBV10-2, the J gene TRBJ1-5, with D perhaps TRBD1 (6 bases). V dropped 8 bases and J dropped 0 bases, with 8 bases sitting between them. The CDR3 contains 13 residues. Per germline, CDR1 WSHSY and CDR2 SAAADI. CDR3: CASRDISNQPQHF. The CDR3 coding sequence is TGCGCCAGCCGGGACATTAGCAATCAGCCCCAGCATTTT.

This chain connects TRBV27 to TRBJ1-5, with D maybe TRBD1 (5 bases). The CDR3 loop spans 13 amino acids. Germline CDR1 reads MNHEY; CDR2 reads SMNVEV (reference sequence). Trimming removed 5 bases at V and 5 bases at J, with 10 bases between. The CDR3 nucleotides are TGTGCCAGCAGTGTCCTGGGGGATCAGCCCCAGCATTTT. Translated, it gives CASSVLGDQPQHF.

The genes are TRBV5-1 and TRBJ2-5; possibly TRBD1 or TRBD2 for D (6 bases each). The CDR3 length is 15 residues. V lost 0 bases and J lost 5, with 14 bases in between. Germline CDR1 is SGHRS and CDR2 is YFSETQ. CDR3 DNA sequence: TGCGCCAGCAGCTTGGAACAGGGTGGAGGGGAGACCCAGTACTTC. It yields the protein CASSLEQGGGETQYF.

This clone appeared once. The chain links TRBV6-1 to TRBJ1-2, with D possibly being TRBD1 (5 bases). Germline loops: CDR1 MNHNS, CDR2 SASEGT. The CDR3 contains 12 residues. V was trimmed by 7 bases and J by 4 bases, leaving 10 bases between them. The CDR3 loop reads CASTGHVYGYTF. CDR3 bases: TGTGCCAGCACGGGGCATGTCTATGGCTACACCTTC.

This chain links TRBV28 with TRBJ1-4; 12 bases map to TRBD1. CDR1 is MDHEN and CDR2 is SYDVKM in the germline V gene. This CDR3 spans 19 amino acids. V was pared by 8 bases and J by 4 bases, with 17 bases of the junction left unmatched. The chain's CDR3 is CASGPITGTGGLSNEKLFF. DNA for the CDR3: TGTGCCAGCGGCCCAATTACCGGGACAGGGGGCTTAAGTAATGAAAAACTGTTTTTT.

This clone was detected many times. The chain links TRBV6-6 to TRBJ1-5; TRBD1 is a possible D gene (5 bases). Germline V CDR1 and CDR2: MNHNY, SVGAGI (reference sequence). The CDR3 is made up of 13 amino acids. V gave up 5 bases and J gave up 3 bases, with 8 bases separating them. In DNA form, the CDR3 reads TGTGCCAGCAGTCGCAGGGACAATCAGCCCCAGCATTTT. Its translation is CASSRRDNQPQHF.

The sample holds one count of this clone. The chain combines TRBV5-1 with TRBJ2-2; TRBD2 matches 10 bases. CDR3 size: 16 residues. CDR1 and CDR2 from the germline V gene are SGHRS and YFSETQ. V was clipped by 2 bases and J by 4 bases; unmatched bases: 5. In nucleotides, the CDR3 is TGCGCCAGCAGCTTAGCGGGAGGGCCGGTCACCGGGGAGCTGTTTTTT. It encodes CASSLAGGPVTGELFF.

The V gene is TRBV4-2, the J gene TRBJ1-6, with no clear D. The CDR3 is 15 amino acids. Trimming cost V 4 bases and J 8 bases, with 15 bases left between them. The germline V gene has CDR1 LGHNA and CDR2 YNFKEQ. DNA for the CDR3: TGTGCCAGCAGCCCCTCCGGCGGTATGGATTCACCCCTCCACTTT. It codes for CASSPSGGMDSPLHF.

The chain uses TRBV9 and TRBJ2-7; D perhaps matches TRBD2 (5 bases). CDR1 and CDR2 (germline): SGDLS, YYNGEE. V was trimmed by 0 bases and J by 0 bases, leaving 13 bases between them. CDR3 length: 16 residues. Written as DNA, the CDR3 is TGTGCCAGCAGCGTAGGCGGGCCGGGTTTCTCCTACGAGCAGTACTTC. Translating it yields CASSVGGPGFSYEQYF.

The chain carries TRBV2 and TRBJ1-2; D unclear. Trimming pared 7 bases from V and 8 bases from J, leaving 11 bases between. The CDR3 consists of 11 residues. CDR1 is SNHLY, CDR2 FYNNEI, per germline. CDR3 amino acids: CASTVWKGYTF. The CDR3, as DNA: TGTGCCAGCACAGTGTGGAAGGGCTACACCTTC.

V usage is TRBV30 and J usage is TRBJ1-6; D is undetermined. The germline V gene has CDR1 GTSNPN and CDR2 SVGIG (reference sequence). This CDR3 has 14 residues. Trimming took off 0 bases at V and 10 bases at J, with 13 bases between the two ends. The CDR3 nucleotides read TGTGCCTGGAGTGTAGCTGGGATTGGATCACCCCTCCACTTT. Its translation: CAWSVAGIGSPLHF.

The chain recombines TRBV14 with TRBJ2-7; D perhaps matches TRBD2 (6 bases). Per the germline V gene, CDR1 is SGHDN and CDR2 is FVKESK. The ends were cut back, 1 base at V and 3 bases at J, with 13 bases in the middle. CDR3 size: 15 residues. The CDR3: CASSQAPGVIYEQYF. The CDR3 DNA reads as TGTGCCAGCAGCCAAGCGCCGGGAGTGATCTACGAGCAGTACTTC.

This chain uses TRBV7-8 with TRBJ1-2, with TRBD1 as a possible D gene (6 bases). Germline assignment: CDR1 SGHVS and CDR2 FQNEAQ. The CDR3 runs 19 residues. V was shortened by 2 bases and J by 0 bases, with 22 bases between the two germline ends. The CDR3 DNA reads TGTGCCAGCAGCTTAAGGCCCGATCGACAGGCCCGTGCTAACTATGGCTACACCTTC. Amino acids: CASSLRPDRQARANYGYTF.

The V gene is TRBV25-1, the J gene TRBJ2-5, with 11 nucleotides matching TRBD2. CDR3 length equals 17 residues. After removal of 0 bases from V and 4 bases from J, the junction contained 7 bases not matched to a gene. Germline lookup yields CDR1 MGHDK and CDR2 SYGVNS. CDR3 DNA: TGTGCCAGCAGTGAATATACTAGCGGGAGAGGGGCAGAGACCCAGTACTTC. It yields the protein CASSEYTSGRGAETQYF.

Regarding this clone: This same CDR3 is encoded by further DNA sequences in the sample. The chain employs TRBV28 and TRBJ1-1; D is ambiguous. V shed 3 bases and J shed 1 base, with 6 bases lying between them. Germline loops: CDR1 MDHEN, CDR2 SYDVKM. CDR3 length: 13 amino acids. CDR3 loop: CASSFRRNTEAFF. For the CDR3, the DNA is TGTGCCAGCAGTTTTAGGCGGAACACTGAAGCTTTCTTT.

This chain joins TRBV7-2 and TRBJ1-1; D unresolved. The CDR3 covers 13 residues. Trimming cost V 3 bases and J 4 bases, with 9 bases left between them. Germline V gene data show CDR1 as SGHTA and CDR2 as FQGNSA. The CDR3 nucleotides read TGTGCCAGCAGCTTTGGCCCGGGCACTGAAGCTTTCTTT. This encodes CASSFGPGTEAFF.

In the case of this clone: Other DNA sequences within the sample encode an identical CDR3. The chain combines TRBV6-5 with TRBJ1-6, with 9 bases matching TRBD1. Germline assignment: CDR1 MNHEY and CDR2 SVGAGI. J lost 7 bases, V lost 5 bases, and 0 bases had no gene match. The CDR3 is 13 residues long. Here the CDR3 reads CASSGQGNSPLHF. DNA of the CDR3: TGTGCCAGCAGTGGACAGGGGAATTCACCCCTCCACTTT.

The chain recombines TRBV19 with TRBJ1-2; 9 bases align to TRBD1. CDR1 is LNHDA, CDR2 SQIVND, per germline (reference sequence). The CDR3 covers 15 residues. Trimming took 5 bases from V and 2 from J; bases not matched to a gene: 6. CDR3: CASSFGTGPNYGYTF. DNA for the CDR3: TGTGCCAGTAGTTTTGGGACAGGGCCGAACTATGGCTACACCTTC.

This clone was seen a single time. Other nucleotide sequences from this sample produce the same CDR3. J is TRBJ2-4 and V is TRBV29-1; no clear D gene. This CDR3 is 13 amino acids long. Germline CDR1 is SQVTM and CDR2 is ANQGSEA. V lost 3 bases and J lost 0, with 6 bases in between. In DNA, the CDR3 is TGCAGCGTTGAGGGTTTAGCCAAAAACATTCAGTACTTC. This gives the protein CSVEGLAKNIQYF.

This clone appeared a single time. The chain's CDR3 is CASSPGTANNEKLFF. Written as DNA, the CDR3 is TGTGCCAGCAGTCCCGGGACAGCAAATAATGAAAAACTGTTTTTT. This rearrangement joins TRBV27 to TRBJ1-4, with 7 bases identical to TRBD1. CDR1 MNHEY and CDR2 SMNVEV come from the germline V gene (reference sequence). This CDR3 is built from 15 residues. With V trimmed by 5 bases and J by 4 bases, 7 bases remained unmatched.

The chain recombines TRBV10-1 with TRBJ2-7; D is possibly TRBD1 or TRBD2 (5 bases each). The length of the CDR3 is 14 residues. Trimming cost V 8 bases and J 4 bases, with 18 bases left between them. Looked up from germline, CDR1 is WNHNN and CDR2 is SYGVQD (reference sequence). CDR3 bases: TGCGCCAGCTCGAGGGGCGATAGCCCTTACGAGCAGTACTTC. It translates to CASSRGDSPYEQYF.

V is TRBV29-1 and J is TRBJ2-5; tentatively, D is TRBD2 (5 bases). The V gene's germline CDR1 is SQVTM and CDR2 ANQGSEA. V lost 5 bases to trimming and J lost 8 bases, with 21 bases between them. There are 14 residues in the CDR3. The CDR3 here is CSVNNLGGPTTQYF. The CDR3 DNA follows: TGCAGCGTTAATAACCTGGGCGGGCCGACAACCCAGTACTTC.

The rearrangement joins TRBV5-1 to TRBJ1-1, with D uncertain. V lost 0 bases, J lost 1 base, and 10 bases lay in between. Germline V gene lookup returns CDR1 SGHRS and CDR2 YFSETQ. CDR3 length: 15 residues. This chain's CDR3 is CASSLERSRNTEAFF. CDR3 nucleotide sequence: TGCGCCAGCAGCTTGGAAAGATCCAGGAACACTGAAGCTTTCTTT.

The CDR3 DNA sequence: TGTGCCATCAGTGTGGGACACGGCAATCAGCCCCAGCATTTT. Protein product: CAISVGHGNQPQHF. The chain recombines TRBV10-3 with TRBJ1-5; possibly TRBD1 for D (6 bases). CDR1 is ENHRY and CDR2 is SYGVKD in the germline V gene. Trimming shortened V by 4 bases and J by 2 bases, and 9 bases separated the two germline ends. CDR3 size: 14 residues.

The J gene is TRBJ2-2, the V gene TRBV2; D is ambiguous. Trimming removed 5 bases at V and 0 bases at J, with 10 bases between. This CDR3 comprises 15 residues. Germline V gene lookup returns CDR1 SNHLY and CDR2 FYNNEI. The CDR3 reads CASSRQVTNTGELFF. In DNA, the CDR3 is TGTGCCAGCAGTCGGCAGGTTACGAACACCGGGGAGCTGTTTTTT.

The CDR3, as DNA: TGTGCCAGCTCACCAAGGGACGCTGGAAACACCATATATTTT. Protein sequence: CASSPRDAGNTIYF. The rearrangement links TRBV18 to TRBJ1-3; a possible D gene is TRBD1 (5 bases). Germline V gene data show CDR1 as KGHSH and CDR2 as LQKENI. CDR3 length equals 14 residues. V was clipped by 2 bases and J by 2 bases, with 7 bases between them.

To note about this clone: Other DNA sequences from this sample encode an identical CDR3 as well. V and J are TRBV11-3 and TRBJ2-3; 12 nucleotides align to TRBD2. The CDR3 has 16 amino acids. After removal of 2 bases from V and 1 base from J, the junction contained 1 base not matched to a gene. CDR1 SGHNT and CDR2 YENEEA come from the germline V gene. CDR3 nucleotides: TGTGCCAGCAGCTTAAGGACTAGCGGGGGCACAGATACGCAGTATTTT. Encoded protein: CASSLRTSGGTDTQYF. Filled out from reference TRBV11-3 and TRBJ2-3, the complete variable domain reads EAGVVQSPRYKIIEKKQPVAFWCNPISGHNTLYWYLQNLGQGPELLIRYENEEAVDDSQLPKDRFSAERLKGVDSTLKIQPAELGDSAVYLCASSLRTSGGTDTQYFGPGTRLTVL.

V gene TRBV4-2 combines with J gene TRBJ1-2; tentative D call: TRBD1 (5 bases). V was clipped by 2 bases and J by 5 bases, with 18 bases between them. The CDR3 extends over 16 amino acids. Looked up from germline, CDR1 is LGHNA and CDR2 is YNFKEQ. The CDR3 is CASSQPKGQSIYGYTF. CDR3 DNA: TGTGCCAGCAGCCAACCTAAGGGGCAGTCAATTTATGGCTACACCTTC.

About this clone: Additional DNA sequences in this sample encode the identical CDR3. The chain carries TRBV30 and TRBJ2-3, with 8 bases lining up with TRBD2. This CDR3 contains 13 residues. In germline, CDR1 is GTSNPN, CDR2 SVGIG (reference sequence). The trim removed 1 base at V and 4 bases at J, leaving 1 base unmatched. This CDR3 reads CAWSAGGPDTQYF. The CDR3 DNA sequence: TGTGCCTGGAGTGCGGGGGGGCCAGATACGCAGTATTTT. The whole variable domain, filled in from reference TRBV30 and TRBJ2-3, reads SQTIHQWPATLVQPVGSPLSLECTVEGTSNPNLYWYRQAAGRGLQLLFYSVGIGQISSEVPQNLSASRPQDRQFILSSKKLLLSDSGFYLCAWSAGGPDTQYFGPGTRLTVL.